This passage covers 11 T cell receptor beta chains from one sample sequenced in a study of T cell responses to AZD1222 COVID-19 vaccine. The assay was immunoSEQ multiplex PCR, and TCRdb's table has in-frame clones only and misses some. Here the sample spans roughly 80,000 clones, roughly 89% being singletons. The source was peripheral blood, collected 28 days after the second AZD1222 dose. These receptor sequences come from an adult who received the AZD1222 COVID-19 vaccine.

This rearrangement joins TRBV2 to TRBJ1-2, with D possibly being TRBD1 (6 bases). V was cut by 6 bases and J by 9 bases, with 20 bases left in between. This CDR3 comprises 14 residues. Germline CDR1 and CDR2: SNHLY and FYNNEI. CDR3 loop: CASSATGVSYRYTF. CDR3 DNA sequence: TGTGCCAGCAGCGCGACAGGAGTATCTTACCGCTACACCTTC.

The rearrangement uses TRBV7-6 and TRBJ2-5; 12 bases line up with TRBD2. V lost 4 bases and J lost 0; bases outside the gene matches: 6. The CDR3 sequence is 17 residues long. Germline CDR1 is SGHVS and CDR2 is FNYEAQ. CDR3 amino acids: CASSSSLAGGYQETQYF. DNA for the CDR3: TGTGCCAGCAGCTCGTCACTAGCGGGGGGCTACCAAGAGACCCAGTACTTC.

This clone has more than one count but fewer than ten. The chain joins TRBV15 to TRBJ1-3; no firm D call. The CDR3 consists of 17 residues. From germline, CDR1 is LNHNV and CDR2 YYDKDF (reference sequence). V was clipped by 0 bases and J by 4 bases, with 16 bases between them. The CDR3 here is CATSRDTTISRGNTIYF. Written as DNA, the CDR3 is TGTGCCACCAGCAGAGATACCACGATCTCTAGGGGAAACACCATATATTTT.

The chain uses TRBV27 and TRBJ1-5; D gene uncertain. CDR3 length: 13 residues. Trimming cost V 2 bases and J 4 bases, with 6 bases left between them. The germline V gene has CDR1 MNHEY and CDR2 SMNVEV (reference sequence). The DNA of the CDR3 is TGTGCCAGCAGTTTAGGGCCTAATCAGCCCCAGCATTTT. This gives the protein CASSLGPNQPQHF.

CDR3: CASSVGQASDEQYF. The DNA of the CDR3 is TGTGCCAGCAGCGTCGGACAGGCTAGCGACGAGCAGTACTTC. The genes are TRBV7-2 and TRBJ2-7; tentatively, D is TRBD1 (7 bases). CDR3 length equals 14 residues. Per germline, CDR1 SGHTA and CDR2 FQGNSA. With 5 bases removed from V and 5 bases from J, the gap between germline ends came to 16 bases.

The rearrangement uses TRBV30 and TRBJ1-5; 11 bases agree with TRBD1. The CDR3 length is 15 residues. V lost 2 bases, J lost 3 bases, and 3 bases stayed unmatched. The germline V gene has CDR1 GTSNPN and CDR2 SVGIG (reference sequence). The CDR3 here is CAWSRDRGNNQPQHF. In DNA form, the CDR3 reads TGTGCCTGGAGTCGGGACAGGGGGAACAATCAGCCCCAGCATTTT.

This chain uses TRBV7-8 with TRBJ1-5; D is ambiguous. The CDR3 runs 13 residues. V lost 6 bases to trimming and J lost 4 bases, with 10 bases between them. CDR1 is SGHVS, CDR2 FQNEAQ, per germline. CDR3 in amino acids: CASRFNNNQPQHF. CDR3 DNA sequence: TGTGCCAGCAGATTTAACAATAATCAGCCCCAGCATTTT.

This sequence joins TRBV24-1 and TRBJ2-3; 9 bases are a match to TRBD2. The CDR3 sequence is 15 residues long. Germline-derived CDR1 and CDR2 are KGHDR and SFDVKD. Trimming took 4 bases from V and 5 from J; bases not matched to a gene: 6. CDR3 coding DNA: TGTGCCACCAGTGACCGGACTAGCGCAGGAGATACGCAGTATTTT. Its protein product is CATSDRTSAGDTQYF.

The CDR3 DNA sequence: TGTGCCAGCAGCGTGATGACAGGCTGGGGTGAGCAGTTCTTC. Its translation: CASSVMTGWGEQFF. The V and J genes are TRBV9 and TRBJ2-1; maybe TRBD1 (6 bases). Trimming shortened V by 2 bases and J by 9 bases, and 15 bases separated the two germline ends. The CDR3 totals 14 residues. Germline CDR1 is SGDLS and CDR2 is YYNGEE.

The chain links TRBV6-2 or TRBV6-3 to TRBJ1-1; no clear D gene. V was shortened by 4 bases and J by 0 bases, with 12 bases between the two germline ends. There are 15 residues in the CDR3. CDR1 and CDR2 (germline): MNHEY, SVGEGT. The chain's CDR3 is CASSFDPTLNTEAFF. In DNA form, the CDR3 reads TGTGCCAGCAGTTTCGATCCCACCCTGAACACTGAAGCTTTCTTT.

The DNA for the CDR3 is TGTGCCAGCACATCCTCGGACAGGGCCCCCTATGGCTACACCTTC. This codes for CASTSSDRAPYGYTF. The J gene is TRBJ1-2, the V gene TRBV6-5; 8 bases agree with TRBD1. Trimming removed 7 bases from V and 4 bases from J; junction bases left unmatched: 11. This CDR3 is built from 15 residues. Looked up from germline, CDR1 is MNHEY and CDR2 is SVGAGI.